These T cell receptor beta chains were read from a single sample in a study of T cells in Graves' hyperthyroidism and ophthalmopathy. TCRdb re-derived calls from the multiplex PCR reads in MiXCR, one entry per CDR3 protein. The table includes approximately 360,000 distinct CDR3 sequences, 15% to 17% detected once. The sample comprised blood. Receptor source: a woman aged 18-29 years with Graves' hyperthyroidism that later progressed to Graves' ophthalmopathy. Both conserved end residues are part of each CDR3. The order of the fields is CDR3 length, J gene, D gene, clone size, V gene, CDR3 protein, CDR3 DNA. D genes are given only for firm matches. Part of the rows lack a size; the others show once, few, many or a class for expanded clones.

14 | TRBJ2-5 | - | many | TRBV20-1 | CSAQPPGDRETQYF | TGCAGTGCACAACCGCCGGGGGACCGAGAGACCCAGTACTTC
15 | TRBJ2-2 | TRBD1 | few | TRBV30 | CAWSVGTGVSGELFF | TGTGCCTGGAGTGTTGGGACAGGGGTTTCGGGGGAGCTGTTTTTT
17 | TRBJ2-1 | TRBD2 | many | TRBV6-1 | CASRRGLAREWDNEQFF | TGTGCCAGCAGACGCGGACTAGCGCGAGAATGGGATAATGAGCAGTTCTTC
14 | TRBJ2-2 | TRBD1 | - | TRBV19 | CASRRDRGTGELFF | TGTGCCAGCCGCCGGGACAGGGGGACCGGGGAGCTGTTTTTT
15 | TRBJ2-1 | - | - | TRBV7-2 | CASSLGRSPYNEQFF | TGTGCCAGCAGCTTGGGCAGAAGCCCCTACAATGAGCAGTTCTTC
14 | TRBJ2-1 | - | many | TRBV11-2 | CASSFWRGDNEQFF | TGTGCCAGCAGCTTTTGGCGGGGAGACAATGAGCAGTTCTTC
11 | TRBJ2-1 | - | many | TRBV11-2 | CASSASNEQFF | TGTGCCAGCAGCGCAAGTAATGAGCAGTTCTTC
14 | TRBJ1-1 | TRBD1 | - | TRBV12-3/TRBV12-4 | CASSMGQGDTEAFF | TGTGCCAGCAGTATGGGACAGGGAGACACTGAAGCTTTCTTT
15 | TRBJ2-1 | - | - | TRBV19 | CASSIGTGILNEQFF | TGTGCCAGTAGTATCGGGACTGGTATTCTCAATGAGCAGTTCTTC
14 | TRBJ2-1 | - | few | TRBV5-1 | CASSALSSYNEQFF | TGCGCCAGCAGCGCCCTAAGCTCCTACAATGAGCAGTTCTTC
15 | TRBJ1-6 | - | many | TRBV2 | CASRDRPSSASPLHF | TGTGCCAGCAGGGACAGACCGTCTTCGGCCTCACCCCTCCACTTT
16 | TRBJ2-4 | - | many | TRBV7-8 | CASSQAGVGAKNIQYF | TGTGCCAGCAGCCAGGCAGGGGTAGGAGCCAAAAACATTCAGTACTTC
21 | TRBJ1-3 | - | many | TRBV27 | CASSLLAPRDPNLNSGNTIYF | TGTGCCAGCAGTTTATTAGCCCCCCGGGACCCAAATCTCAACTCTGGAAACACCATATATTTT
15 | TRBJ1-5 | - | many | TRBV28 | CASSLYFTGDQPQHF | TGTGCCAGCAGTTTATATTTCACGGGTGATCAGCCCCAGCATTTT
17 | TRBJ2-4 | TRBD1 | few | TRBV4-1 | CASSQGVARGLFNIQYF | TGCGCCAGCAGCCAAGGAGTGGCCAGGGGGCTTTTTAACATTCAGTACTTC
14 | TRBJ2-2 | - | many | TRBV7-9 | CASSRRQYTGELFF | TGTGCCAGCAGCCGCCGACAGTACACCGGGGAGCTGTTTTTT
16 | TRBJ2-4 | TRBD1 | few | TRBV3-1 | CASSHGDRLTKNIQYF | TGTGCCAGCAGCCACGGGGACAGACTGACCAAAAACATTCAGTACTTC
21 | TRBJ2-2 | - | - | TRBV24-1 | CATSDSAGTGRLQSNAGELFF | TGTGCCACCAGTGATTCGGCGGGAACAGGGCGCCTCCAGTCTAACGCCGGGGAGCTGTTTTTT
16 | TRBJ2-2 | TRBD2 | - | TRBV6-1 | CASSEGPGGDTGELFF | TGTGCCAGCAGTGAAGGTCCGGGAGGGGACACCGGGGAGCTGTTTTTT
16 | TRBJ2-7 | TRBD2 | many | TRBV7-3 | CASSSRTSGSRYEQYF | TGTGCCAGCAGCTCAAGGACTAGCGGGAGTCGGTACGAGCAGTACTTC
14 | TRBJ1-1 | - | many | TRBV27 | CASSGGVTRTEAFF | TGTGCCAGCTCGGGGGGAGTGACGAGGACTGAAGCTTTCTTT
14 | TRBJ2-7 | - | many | TRBV6-1 | CASRLTGSSHEQYF | TGTGCCAGCAGGCTCACAGGGTCAAGCCACGAGCAGTACTTC
15 | TRBJ2-7 | - | many | TRBV6-1 | CASSEFGRSYGEQYF | TGTGCCAGCAGTGAATTCGGGCGGTCTTACGGGGAGCAGTACTTC
17 | TRBJ2-1 | TRBD1 | - | TRBV28 | CASRDPDRAFSYNEQFF | TGTGCCAGCAGAGATCCGGACAGGGCTTTCTCCTACAATGAGCAGTTCTTC
12 | TRBJ2-1 | - | many | TRBV27 | CASSNRDNEQFF | TGTGCCAGCAGCAACAGGGATAATGAGCAGTTCTTC
13 | TRBJ2-7 | - | many | TRBV20-1 | CSARGLRHYEQYF | TGCAGTGCTAGAGGTCTCAGACACTACGAGCAGTACTTC